This T cell receptor (beta chain) appears in the sequencing data of a study of a mutant IDH1 vaccine in newly diagnosed glioma. About the research overall: Vaccine administration was initiated 4-6 weeks following radiotherapy alone, or with temozolomide cycles. It was radiotherapy, temozolomide, or both that patients received previously, with most receiving both. Study findings and constraints: Top peripheral T cell clonotype shifts appeared unrelated to pseudoprogression.

Comment on this clone: Its antigen is still unknown.

The germline V gene encodes CDR1 LNHDA and CDR2 SQIVND (reference sequence). This CDR3 has 17 residues. The germline V and J ends were trimmed by 9 bases and 0 bases, with 20 bases remaining between them. Time point defined: week 11, during vaccination. Doses of 300 ug of mutant IDH1 20-mer peptide were given with topical imiquimod. Donors had new WHO grade 3 or 4 IDH1-mutant, ATRX-lost astrocytomas. Clones were sequenced by immunoSEQ multiplex PCR, and TCRdb holds only the in-frame ones, with some missing. The repertoire holds around 57,000 clones, around 89% seen once, with under 2% in the top ten. This clonotype originated in a man aged 35-49 years with glioma. V is TRBV19 and J is TRBJ2-2; D is possibly TRBD1 (6 bases). The sequencing here drew on PBMCs, taken from a glioma patient whose treatment included an IDH1 peptide vaccine. CDR3 coding DNA: TGTGCCAGCCAAACCCACGCAGACAGGACGAACACCGGGGAGCTGTTTTTT. It yields the protein CASQTHADRTNTGELFF.